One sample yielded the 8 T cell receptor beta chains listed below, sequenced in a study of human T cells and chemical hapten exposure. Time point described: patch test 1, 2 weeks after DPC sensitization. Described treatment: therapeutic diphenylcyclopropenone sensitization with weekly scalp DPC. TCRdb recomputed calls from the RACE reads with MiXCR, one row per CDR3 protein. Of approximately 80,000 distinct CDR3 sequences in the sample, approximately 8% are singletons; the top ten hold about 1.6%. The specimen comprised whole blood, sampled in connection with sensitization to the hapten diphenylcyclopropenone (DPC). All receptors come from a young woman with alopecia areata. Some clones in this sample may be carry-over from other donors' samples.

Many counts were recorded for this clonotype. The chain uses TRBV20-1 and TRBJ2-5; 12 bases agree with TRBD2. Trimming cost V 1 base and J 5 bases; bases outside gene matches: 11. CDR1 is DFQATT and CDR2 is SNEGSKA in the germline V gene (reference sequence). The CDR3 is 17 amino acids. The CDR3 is CSARGLAGGPIQETQYF. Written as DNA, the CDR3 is TGCAGTGCTAGAGGGCTAGCGGGGGGGCCCATTCAGGAGACCCAGTACTTC.

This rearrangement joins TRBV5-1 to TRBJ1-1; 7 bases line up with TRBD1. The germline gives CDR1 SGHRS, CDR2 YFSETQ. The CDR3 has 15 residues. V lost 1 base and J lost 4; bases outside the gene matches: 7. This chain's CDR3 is CASSLRGQRATEAFF. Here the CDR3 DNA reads TGCGCCAGCAGCTTGCGGGGACAGAGGGCCACTGAAGCTTTCTTT.

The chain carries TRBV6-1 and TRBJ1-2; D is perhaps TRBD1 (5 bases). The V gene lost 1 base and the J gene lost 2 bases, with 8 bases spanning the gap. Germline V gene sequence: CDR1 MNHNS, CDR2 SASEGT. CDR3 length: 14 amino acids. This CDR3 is CASSEGGLNYGYTF. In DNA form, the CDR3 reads TGTGCCAGCAGTGAAGGGGGACTGAACTATGGCTACACCTTC.

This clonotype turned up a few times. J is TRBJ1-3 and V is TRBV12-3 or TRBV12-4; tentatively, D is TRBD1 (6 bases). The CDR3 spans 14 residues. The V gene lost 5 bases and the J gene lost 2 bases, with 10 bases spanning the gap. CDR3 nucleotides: TGTGCCAGCAGTCCGTGGGGGCCTGGAAACACCATATATTTT. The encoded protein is CASSPWGPGNTIYF.

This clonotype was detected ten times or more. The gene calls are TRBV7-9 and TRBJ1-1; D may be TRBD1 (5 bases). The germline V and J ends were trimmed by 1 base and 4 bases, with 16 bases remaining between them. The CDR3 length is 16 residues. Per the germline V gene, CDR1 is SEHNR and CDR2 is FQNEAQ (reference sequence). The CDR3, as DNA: TGTGCCAGCAGCTTAGGCCAGGGCTCCCGGGGCACTGAAGCTTTCTTT. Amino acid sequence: CASSLGQGSRGTEAFF.

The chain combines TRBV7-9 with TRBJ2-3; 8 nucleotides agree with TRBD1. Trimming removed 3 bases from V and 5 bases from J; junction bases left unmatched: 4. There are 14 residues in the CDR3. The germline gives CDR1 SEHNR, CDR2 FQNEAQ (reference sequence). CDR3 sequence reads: CASSFTGGEDTQYF. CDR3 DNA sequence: TGTGCCAGCAGCTTCACAGGGGGTGAAGATACGCAGTATTTT.

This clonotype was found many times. For the CDR3, the DNA is TGTGCCAGCAGGCTAGCGGGGGGGGTTACGCAGTATTTT. Protein: CASRLAGGVTQYF. The chain carries TRBV7-2 and TRBJ2-3; TRBD2 agrees at 12 bases. Germline V gene data show CDR1 as SGHTA and CDR2 as FQGNSA. CDR3 length: 13 residues. V was clipped by 6 bases and J by 8 bases; unmatched bases: 3.

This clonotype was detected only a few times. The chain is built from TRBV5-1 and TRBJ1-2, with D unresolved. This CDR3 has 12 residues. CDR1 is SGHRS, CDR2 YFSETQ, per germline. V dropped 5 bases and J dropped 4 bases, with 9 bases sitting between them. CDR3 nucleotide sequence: TGCGCCAGCAGACTTGATTTCTATGGCTACACCTTC. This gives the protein CASRLDFYGYTF.